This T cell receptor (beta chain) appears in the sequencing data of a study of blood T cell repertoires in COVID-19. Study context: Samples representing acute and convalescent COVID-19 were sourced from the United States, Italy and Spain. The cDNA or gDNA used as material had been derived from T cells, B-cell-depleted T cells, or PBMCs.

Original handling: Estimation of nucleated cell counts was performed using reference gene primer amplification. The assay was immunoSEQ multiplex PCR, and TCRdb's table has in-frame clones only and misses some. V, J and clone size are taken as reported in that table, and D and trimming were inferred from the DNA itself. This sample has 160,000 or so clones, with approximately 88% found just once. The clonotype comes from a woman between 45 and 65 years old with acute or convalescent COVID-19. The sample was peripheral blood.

The CDR3 spells CASIPLIRQGRHNEQFF. In DNA, the CDR3 is TGTGCCAGCATACCATTGATCCGACAGGGGCGACACAATGAGCAGTTCTTC. This sequence joins TRBV3-1 (or the pseudogene TRBV3-2) and TRBJ2-1, with 8 bases aligning to TRBD1. With V trimmed by 7 bases and J by 5 bases, 16 bases remained unmatched. Germline CDR1 is LGHDT and CDR2 is YNNKEL (reference sequence). The CDR3 sequence is 17 residues long.